The clone carrying this T cell receptor (beta chain) was counted at least ten times. This record belongs to a study of T-cell reconstitution after alpha-beta-depleted transplantation in children. The TCRbeta library incorporated unique molecular identifiers. TCRdb passed the PCR reads through MiXCR, listing each CDR3 protein once. The profile covers some 240,000 distinct CDR3 sequences, with 9.7% appearing a single time and approximately 4.7% taken by the ten largest. V was clipped by 2 bases and J by 6 bases, with 14 bases between them. The CDR3 contains 15 residues. The germline gives CDR1 SGHTA, CDR2 FQGNSA.

The rearrangement joins TRBV7-2 to TRBJ2-1, with D perhaps TRBD1 or TRBD2 (5 bases each). Specimen: PBMCs from the stem cell graft donor, collected from the stem cell graft. This sequence was found in a human donor who donated a stem cell graft to a child with SCID. In DNA, the CDR3 is TGTGCCAGCAGCTTATCCCCCGGGACCCGCAATGAGCAGTTCTTC. It translates to CASSLSPGTRNEQFF.